This TCR beta chain was sequenced during a study of cytomegalovirus exposure and HLA in healthy donors. Study observations and caveats: The study flagged some 170 TCR beta chains as cytomegalovirus-associated.

The PCR ran on 60 Vbeta and 13 Jbeta primers. Data came from immunoSEQ multiplex PCR; TCRdb stores just in-frame clones and leaves some out. The sample includes roughly 50,000 clones. Germline assignment: CDR1 MDHEN and CDR2 SYDVKM. The CDR3 totals 17 residues. The junction had 15 bases not matched to a gene; V was cut back by 7 bases and J by 6 bases. Note on this clone: The target antigen is unknown.

The sample comprised PBMCs. This clonotype was obtained from an older woman in good health and CMV-seropositive. The V and J genes are TRBV28 and TRBJ1-1; TRBD1 matches 12 bases. This chain's CDR3 is CASKLGTGGAEVAEAFF. DNA for the CDR3: TGTGCCAGCAAACTAGGGACAGGGGGCGCCGAAGTAGCTGAAGCTTTCTTT.